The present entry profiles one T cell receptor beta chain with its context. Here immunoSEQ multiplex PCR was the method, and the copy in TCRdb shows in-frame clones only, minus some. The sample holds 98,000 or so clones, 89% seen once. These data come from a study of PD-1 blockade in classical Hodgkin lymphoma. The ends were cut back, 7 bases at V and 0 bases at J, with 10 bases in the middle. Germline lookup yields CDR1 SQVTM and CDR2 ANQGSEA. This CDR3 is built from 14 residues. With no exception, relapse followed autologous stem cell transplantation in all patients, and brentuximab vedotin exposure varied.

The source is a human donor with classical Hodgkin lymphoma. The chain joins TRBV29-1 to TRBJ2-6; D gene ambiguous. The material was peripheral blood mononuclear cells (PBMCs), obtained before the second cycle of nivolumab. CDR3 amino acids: CSASWGSGANVLTF. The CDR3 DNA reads TGCAGCGCCTCATGGGGCTCTGGGGCCAACGTCCTGACTTTC.